This entry concerns a single T cell receptor (beta chain). These data are taken from a study of shared T cell receptors in the human thymus. This CDR3 is 15 amino acids long. Looked up from germline, CDR1 is SGHVS and CDR2 is FQNEAQ. V was pared by 0 bases and J by 4 bases, with 9 bases between. Only in-frame clones appear in the TCRdb table, and some are missing; sequencing was by immunoSEQ multiplex PCR. The repertoire has fewer than 700,000 clones, approximately 87% of them found once; the top ten carry around 0.0099%. These same data were also listed under a study on human thymus T cells. As reported in that work: The related literature has documented a marked overlap of thymic repertoires among unrelated individuals.

The TCR comes from a boy under two years old with a congenital heart defect. The sample comprised thymocytes. The chain is built from TRBV7-8 and TRBJ1-4; D not resolved. The CDR3 DNA reads TGTGCCAGCAGCTTAGCGCGGGCAGATAATGAAAAACTGTTTTTT. This codes for CASSLARADNEKLFF.